One sample yielded the 7 T cell receptor beta chains listed below, sequenced in a study of response to subunit inactivated influenza vaccine. TCRdb analysed the RT-PCR reads with MiXCR anew, one entry per CDR3 protein. Of more than 200,000 distinct CDR3 sequences listed, 9.5% to 15% are singletons. The input for sequencing was non-naive T cells sorted from PBMCs, taken approximately 15 days before vaccination. These receptors all come from a man aged 50 or older who received an inactivated influenza vaccine.

This clonotype was found many times. This chain uses TRBV11-2 with TRBJ2-2; 9 bases are a match to TRBD1. CDR1 is SGHAT, CDR2 FQNNGV, per germline. Unmatched junction bases numbered 7, after V lost 0 bases and J lost 5 bases. The CDR3 loop spans 17 amino acids. The CDR3 region is CASSLDWGQGRTGELFF. The CDR3 coding sequence is TGTGCCAGCAGCTTAGATTGGGGACAGGGACGGACCGGGGAGCTGTTTTTT.

The chain recombines TRBV5-6 with TRBJ2-3; TRBD2 matches 7 bases. This CDR3 region has 15 residues. After removal of 4 bases from V and 3 bases from J, the junction contained 8 bases not matched to a gene. The germline gives CDR1 SGHDT, CDR2 YYEEEE. In DNA form, the CDR3 reads TGTGCCAGCAGCCAAGCGGGATCCGGGACAGATACGCAGTATTTT. It yields the protein CASSQAGSGTDTQYF.

The chain recombines TRBV6-5 with TRBJ1-4; TRBD1 matches at 9 bases. V lost 4 bases and J lost 7; bases outside the gene matches: 7. CDR3 length equals 15 residues. The germline V gene has CDR1 MNHEY and CDR2 SVGAGI. DNA of the CDR3: TGTGCCAGCAGTTTATCCGGGACAGGGAGTGAAAAACTGTTTTTT. Translated, it gives CASSLSGTGSEKLFF.

There are many counts of this clonotype. This chain connects TRBV21-1 to TRBJ2-7; TRBD2 was called by the table and not checked on the DNA. TRBV21-1 is listed as a pseudogene. CDR3 length: 13 residues. The CDR3 nucleotides read TGTGCCACCTTTCCAACTAGCGGCTACGAGCAGTACTTC. Translating gives CATFPTSGYEQYF.

This clonotype was observed a handful of times. J is TRBJ2-1 and V is TRBV9; 11 bases are shared with TRBD2. The CDR3 is 16 amino acids. The germline CDR1 and CDR2 sequences are SGDLS and YYNGEE. J was trimmed by 7 bases and V by 0 bases; bases with no gene match: 6. CDR3 loop: CASSVDLGTSGNEQFF. Written as DNA, the CDR3 is TGTGCCAGCAGCGTAGATTTAGGGACTAGCGGAAATGAGCAGTTCTTC.

This clonotype was detected ten times or more. V usage is TRBV4-2 and J usage is TRBJ1-5, with D possibly TRBD1 on 5 matching bases. Looked up from germline, CDR1 is LGHNA and CDR2 is YNFKEQ. This CDR3 spans 16 amino acids. The V and J ends lost 0 bases and 0 bases respectively, with 9 bases between them. As DNA, the CDR3 is TGTGCCAGCAGCCAAGATCTCCAGGGTAGCAATCAGCCCCAGCATTTT. Translated: CASSQDLQGSNQPQHF.

This clonotype ranks as medium-sized (0.01 to 0.1%). V and J are TRBV7-2 and TRBJ1-2; possible D gene TRBD1, 5 bases. Per germline, CDR1 SGHTA and CDR2 FQGNSA. The V end lost 3 bases, the J end lost 8 bases, and 22 bases lay between the germline ends. CDR3 length: 16 residues. CDR3 DNA sequence: TGTGCCAGCAGCTTTTTGATATCGGAGCCGGGACTAGGCTACACCTTC. Translation gives CASSFLISEPGLGYTF.